The present T cell receptor (beta chain) was sequenced within a study of blood T cell repertoires in COVID-19. Study summary: Nucleic acid was either cDNA or gDNA, and it came from T cells, B-cell-depleted T cells, or PBMCs.

Original handling: From reference gene primer amplification, estimates of nucleated cell counts were derived. The method was immunoSEQ multiplex PCR; TCRdb's version includes in-frame clones alone and lacks a portion of them. The D gene and trimming were derived from the DNA, and the V and J assignments and clone size from that table. Here the sample spans about 210,000 clones, under 85% being singletons. During active infection, Seattle patients enrolled and were then monitored through disease. The CDR3 extends over 16 amino acids. V lost 3 bases and J 7 bases, leaving 22 bases between the germline ends. Germline CDR1 and CDR2: DFQATT and SNEGSKA (reference sequence). This clone appeared a single time.

The chain recombines TRBV20-1 with TRBJ1-5; possible D gene TRBD1, 6 bases. Material: peripheral blood. This receptor was obtained from a woman older than 75 with COVID-19, enrolled during active disease. CDR3 nucleotide sequence: TGCAGTGCTAGTCCGGACAGTCTGGCTGCGCGGCAGCCCCAGCATTTT. Translating gives CSASPDSLAARQPQHF.